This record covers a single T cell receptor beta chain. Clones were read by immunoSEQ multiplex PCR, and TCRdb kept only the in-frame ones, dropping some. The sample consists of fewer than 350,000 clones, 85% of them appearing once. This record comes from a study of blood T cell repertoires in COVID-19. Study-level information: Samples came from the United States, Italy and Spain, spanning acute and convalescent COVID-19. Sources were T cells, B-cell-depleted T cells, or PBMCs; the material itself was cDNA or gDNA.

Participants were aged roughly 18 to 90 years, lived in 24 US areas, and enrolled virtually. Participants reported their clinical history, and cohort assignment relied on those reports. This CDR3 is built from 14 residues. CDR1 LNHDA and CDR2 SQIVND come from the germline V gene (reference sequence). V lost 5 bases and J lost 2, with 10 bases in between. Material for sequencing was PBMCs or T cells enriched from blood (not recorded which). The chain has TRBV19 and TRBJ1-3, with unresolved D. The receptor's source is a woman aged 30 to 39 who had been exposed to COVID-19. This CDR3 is CASSSTGAGNTIYF. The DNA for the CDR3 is TGTGCCAGTAGTTCGACGGGAGCTGGAAACACCATATATTTT.